This T cell receptor beta chain stems from a study of blood T cell repertoires in COVID-19. The method was immunoSEQ multiplex PCR; TCRdb's version includes in-frame clones alone and lacks a portion of them. The sample includes approximately 70,000 clones, about 80% of them seen just once. This receptor was obtained from a woman aged 55-70 years with acute or convalescent COVID-19. Sequencing input: peripheral blood.

CDR3 protein: CASRGGDGYTF. The CDR3 region has the DNA TGTGCCAGCAGGGGGGGGGACGGCTACACCTTC. J is TRBJ1-2 and V is TRBV5-4, with a possible D match to TRBD1 (5 bases). This CDR3 comprises 11 residues. V was shortened by 5 bases and J by 8 bases, with 10 bases between the two germline ends. Per germline, CDR1 SGHNT and CDR2 YYREEE (reference sequence).